This paragraph covers one T cell receptor (beta chain) sequence. The data derive from a study of vaccination and CD4 T cells after COVID-19. The CDR3 covers 13 residues. Germline CDR1 is KGHSH and CDR2 is LQKENI. Trimming left V 5 bases short and J 6 bases short, with 14 bases between. TCRdb processed the PCR reads anew with MiXCR; each CDR3 protein has one entry. This table has over 25,000 distinct CDR3 sequences, 50% appearing once. Time point indicated: late sampling 161 to 241 days after vaccination in a few convalescent patients. This rearrangement joins TRBV18 to TRBJ2-7; possible D gene TRBD2, 5 bases. The sample consisted of CD4+ T cells from blood, taken about 7 months after SARS-CoV-2 vaccination. This clonotype originated in a human donor who had recovered from COVID-19. Here the CDR3 reads CASSTATAGEQYF. CDR3 sequence (DNA): TGTGCCAGCTCAACCGCCACTGCGGGCGAGCAGTACTTC.